The source of this TCR beta chain is a study of identical twins (dated by TCRdb to the mid-2010s). A note on the overall study: The study deep-sequenced TCR alpha and beta repertoires from monozygotic twins, unrelated adults of various ages and cord blood to test whether fetal clonotypes persist. To rule out contamination, replicate twin experiments were performed at different times with different library preparation protocols. Study-wide findings and limitations: In beta out-of-frame sequences, excess twin sharing was weaker, because having fewer shared sequences lowered the signal-to-noise ratio. Out-of-frame TCR alpha sequences shared between twins showed an excess of low generation-probability sequences compared with coincidental sharing between unrelated individuals. Because the same donors could not be followed over many years, the conclusions relied on cross-sectional statistical analysis. Zero-insertion analyses could be partly confounded by invariant T cells such as MAIT and iNKT, although diverse VJ usage argued against such confounding for most clonotypes. In monozygotic twins, out-of-frame TCR alpha sharing was systematically underestimated by recombination models, although the models agreed with sharing between unrelated individuals. Fewer insertions were carried by abundant cord blood beta clonotypes, a similar but weaker trend appeared in young adult naive repertoires, and no such trend appeared in memory repertoires.

Every donor in the study was a healthy Caucasian. The twin cohort comprised three pairs of female monozygotic twins, all aged roughly 18 to 30 years. Peripheral blood mononuclear cells were the source from which RNA for the TCR libraries was isolated. About this clonotype: This clone's antigen is unknown. One base away there is no much larger clone; base qualities are not given.

The library was built by means of 5' RACE. These reads were obtained on an Illumina HiSeq 2000. Template switching added a universal primer binding site, and the final cDNA carried a unique molecular identifier that allowed TCR cDNA molecules to be counted accurately. Specific primers in the conserved constant-segment region were used to synthesize first-strand cDNA for the TCR alpha and beta chains. To control for contamination, each cDNA library was double barcoded with a SMART-Mk sample barcode plus Illumina barcodes. Two successive PCR steps introduced TruSeq adapter sequences along with Illumina sample barcodes. Sequencing of the TCR alpha and beta cDNA libraries was done on the Illumina HiSeq platform using custom primers. On the study's bioinformatics: MiGEC processed the raw reads to extract unique molecular identifiers, while MiXCR was used to determine the CDR3 positions. For each individual, recombination models were inferred using an EM algorithm with the repgenHMM and IGoR tools. The analysis of shared clonotypes was done with the tcR package in R, with sharing normalized by the product of cloneset sizes. To study raw recombination free of thymic and clonal selection effects, out-of-frame nonproductive sequences were analyzed. TCRdb reprocessing: public reads trimmed at Q25 with fastp, clones called with MiXCR, in-frame beta chains kept. Merged by CDR3 protein, the rows form single entries marked with the most common genes and DNA. The V and J calls were not made by the authors but by TCRdb's processing. Present in this sample are 690,000 or so distinct CDR3 sequences, under 9% of which were seen just once. The ten largest clones capture 0.75% to 1% of the sample.

In the germline V gene (reference sequence), CDR1 corresponds to DFQATT and CDR2 to SNEGSKA. V is pruned by 4 bases and J by 4 bases, leaving 17 bases of the junction without a gene match. Reading from cysteine to phenylalanine, the CDR3 counts 18 amino acids. Only CDR3 DNA is held: 54 bases, read in frame from base 1. These data were also reused for a study on yellow fever vaccine responses in identical twins. Looking at the second paper: The authors reported that the T cell response to vaccination in identical twins appeared partly convergent and partly personalized. In identical twins, the study followed T cell clones that responded to the vaccine with precision.

Sequencing was carried out using PBMCs. In this chain, TRBV20-1 is recombined with TRBJ2-7; 12 central nucleotides agree with TRBD2. This clonotype was sampled from a woman aged 18-29 years in good health. The CDR3 protein sequence reads: CSATGAGETSGGLYEQYF. The nucleotide sequence reads TGCAGTGCTACGGGAGCTGGCGAGACTAGCGGGGGTTTATACGAGCAGTACTTC.